One sample yielded the 23 T cell receptor beta chains listed below, sequenced in a study of OX40 agonist ivuxolimab in advanced cancers. Some clones are missing from TCRdb's copy, which holds only in-frame ones; the method was immunoSEQ multiplex PCR. Of more than 80,000 clones listed, around 94% are singletons. The sample here was CD4+ or CD8+ T cells sorted from blood, taken in a trial of the OX40 agonist ivuxolimab. The source is an adult with an advanced solid tumor such as melanoma, head and neck, liver or kidney cancer.

The chain uses TRBV28 and TRBJ2-3; the match to TRBD2 covers 8 bases. Germline CDR1 reads MDHEN; CDR2 reads SYDVKM. With 7 bases clipped from V and 4 bases from J, the junction kept 4 bases outside the gene matches. The CDR3 spans 13 residues. CDR3 residues: CASTTGGADTQYF. The DNA of the CDR3 is TGTGCCAGCACGACCGGGGGGGCAGATACGCAGTATTTT. Based on the CDR3 plus reference TRBV28 and TRBJ2-3, the full variable domain is DVKVTQSSRYLVKRTGEKVFLECVQDMDHENMFWYRQDPGLGLRLIYFSYDVKMKEKGDIPEGYSVSREKKERFSLILESASTNQTSMYLCASTTGGADTQYFGPGTRLTVL.

The chain employs TRBV6-5 and TRBJ2-7, with 9 bases lining up with TRBD2. There are 14 residues in the CDR3. CDR1 and CDR2 from the germline V gene are MNHEY and SVGAGI. Unmatched junction bases numbered 7, after V lost 6 bases and J lost 4 bases. The CDR3 DNA follows: TGTGCCAGCAGGCGTAGCGGGAGCGTTTACGAGCAGTACGTC. Encoded protein: CASRRSGSVYEQYV.

V usage is TRBV11-2 and J usage is TRBJ2-7; 7 positions agree with TRBD1. Per germline, CDR1 SGHAT and CDR2 FQNNGV. The CDR3 is 16 residues long. Trimming removed 5 bases from V and 6 bases from J; junction bases left unmatched: 16. The CDR3 nucleotides read TGTGCCAGCAGCCCAGGAAGACAGGGTTTCGAGGGCGAGCAGTACTTC. Residues: CASSPGRQGFEGEQYF.

V gene TRBV7-3 combines with J gene TRBJ1-1; the D is unclear. Germline V gives CDR1 SGHTA, CDR2 FQGTGA. The CDR3 length is 14 residues. V lost 1 base, J lost 1 base, and 7 bases lay in between. The DNA of the CDR3 is TGTGCCAGCAGCTTAAACGCGGGGAACACTGAAGCTTTCTTT. Amino acids: CASSLNAGNTEAFF.

This rearrangement joins TRBV2 to TRBJ1-6; unclear D gene. The CDR3 covers 14 residues. In germline, CDR1 is SNHLY, CDR2 FYNNEI. Trimming pared 10 bases from V and 8 bases from J, leaving 18 bases between. As DNA, the CDR3 is TGTGCCACCCAATTACTGACGGAATATTCACCCCTCCACTTT. This codes for CATQLLTEYSPLHF.

Comment on this clone: Other DNA sequences in this specimen translate into the identical CDR3. The chain joins TRBV5-1 to TRBJ2-5; no reliable D call. The CDR3 extends over 12 amino acids. With 2 bases removed from V and 5 bases from J, the gap between germline ends came to 7 bases. CDR1 is SGHRS and CDR2 is YFSETQ in the germline V gene. This chain's CDR3 is CASSLESETQYF. CDR3 bases: TGCGCCAGCAGCTTAGAGTCCGAGACCCAGTACTTC.

V is TRBV7-2 and J is TRBJ2-5, with 7 bases aligning to TRBD1. CDR1 SGHTA and CDR2 FQGNSA come from the germline V gene. This CDR3 is 14 amino acids long. Trimming removed 4 bases from V and 4 bases from J; junction bases left unmatched: 6. The CDR3 DNA reads as TGTGCCAGCAGCTATCTAGGGGGCTCAGAGACCCAGTACTTC. As protein: CASSYLGGSETQYF.

This clone has only one observation. The chain has TRBV7-3 and TRBJ2-3, with D hard to call. V shed 2 bases and J shed 6 bases, with 6 bases lying between them. Germline V CDR1 and CDR2: SGHTA, FQGTGA. There are 12 residues in the CDR3. The CDR3 bases are TGTGCCAGCAGCTTATCCGGGGATACGCAGTATTTT. Amino acids: CASSLSGDTQYF.

Comment on this clone: The same CDR3 is also encoded by other DNA sequences in this sample. V gene TRBV30 combines with J gene TRBJ1-5, with D perhaps TRBD1 (5 bases). The V end lost 0 bases, the J end lost 0 bases, and 6 bases lay between the germline ends. Germline V gene lookup returns CDR1 GTSNPN and CDR2 SVGIG (reference sequence). This CDR3 is built from 14 residues. CDR3 bases: TGTGCCTGGAGTGTAAGGGGTAGCAATCAGCCCCAGCATTTT. The encoded protein is CAWSVRGSNQPQHF.

This chain connects TRBV5-1 to TRBJ2-3; 13 positions agree with TRBD2. In germline, CDR1 is SGHRS, CDR2 YFSETQ. This CDR3 comprises 20 residues. Germline trimming cut 0 bases from V and 1 base from J; bases unmatched to any gene: 11. The CDR3 DNA follows: TGCGCCAGCAGCTTGGAGAGGCGCGGACTAGCGGGAGTTGGCACAGATACGCAGTATTTT. Translated, it gives CASSLERRGLAGVGTDTQYF. Variable domain in full (rest from reference TRBV5-1 and TRBJ2-3): KAGVTQTPRYLIKTRGQQVTLSCSPISGHRSVSWYQQTPGQGLQFLFEYFSETQRNKGNFPGRFSGRQFSNSRSEMNVSTLELGDSALYLCASSLERRGLAGVGTDTQYFGPGTRLTVL.

This chain uses TRBV6-1 with TRBJ1-4, with 7 bases lining up with TRBD1. CDR3 length equals 14 residues. V lost 6 bases, J lost 5 bases, and 6 bases stayed unmatched. Germline-derived CDR1 and CDR2 are MNHNS and SASEGT. The CDR3 region has the DNA TGTGCCAGCAGGAAAAGACAGGGAAATGAAAAACTGTTTTTT. Translating it yields CASRKRQGNEKLFF.

The chain employs TRBV9 and TRBJ2-2; no reliable D call. Trimming removed 2 bases at V and 4 bases at J, with 6 bases between. The germline CDR1 and CDR2 sequences are SGDLS and YYNGEE. The length of the CDR3 is 13 residues. The DNA for the CDR3 is TGTGCCAGCAGCGTCGCTTTCACCGGGGAGCTGTTTTTT. Translated: CASSVAFTGELFF. Together with reference TRBV9 and TRBJ2-2, the CDR3 gives the full variable domain: DSGVTQTPKHLITATGQRVTLRCSPRSGDLSVYWYQQSLDQGLQFLIQYYNGEERAKGNILERFSAQQFPDLHSELNLSSLELGDSALYFCASSVAFTGELFFGEGSRLTVL.

The chain carries TRBV5-6 and TRBJ1-5; 7 nucleotides match TRBD1. This CDR3 spans 16 amino acids. The V and J ends lost 4 bases and 0 bases, in that order; junction bases with no gene match: 7. The germline CDR1 and CDR2 sequences are SGHDT and YYEEEE. The CDR3 sequence: CASSELGQTSNQPQHF. The CDR3, as DNA: TGTGCCAGCAGCGAACTGGGACAGACTAGCAATCAGCCCCAGCATTTT.

This clone appeared once. The chain employs TRBV15 and TRBJ1-5; the match to TRBD1 covers 9 bases. CDR3 length equals 14 residues. Per germline, CDR1 LNHNV and CDR2 YYDKDF (reference sequence). Trimming removed 5 bases from V and 6 bases from J; junction bases left unmatched: 5. Here the CDR3 reads CATSRGTGRQPQHF. In DNA, the CDR3 is TGTGCCACCAGCCGCGGGACAGGGCGTCAGCCCCAGCATTTT. The variable domain in full, with the rest retrieved from reference TRBV15 and TRBJ1-5, is DAMVIQNPRYQVTQFGKPVTLSCSQTLNHNVMYWYQQKSSQAPKLLFHYYDKDFNNEADTPDNFQSRRPNTSFCFLDIRSPGLGDTAMYLCATSRGTGRQPQHFGDGTRLSIL.

The chain recombines TRBV5-8 with TRBJ2-7; D gene uncertain. This CDR3 spans 12 amino acids. In germline, CDR1 is SGHTS, CDR2 YDEGEE. V shed 4 bases and J shed 0 bases, with 5 bases lying between them. CDR3 sequence: CASSPRSYEQYV. In DNA, the CDR3 is TGTGCCAGCAGCCCCCGCTCCTACGAGCAGTACGTC.

The gene calls are TRBV5-5 and TRBJ2-1; 9 positions match TRBD2. Unmatched junction bases numbered 10, after V lost 0 bases and J lost 3 bases. This CDR3 has 18 residues. The V gene's germline CDR1 is SGHKS and CDR2 YYEKEE (reference sequence). CDR3 in DNA: TGTGCCAGCAGCTTGGCCAGCGGGAGGCCTACCCGCTACAATGAGCAGTTCTTC. Amino acids: CASSLASGRPTRYNEQFF.

The rearrangement uses TRBV14 and TRBJ2-1; either TRBD1 or TRBD2 may supply D (6 bases each). The CDR3 sequence is 15 residues long. CDR1 SGHDN and CDR2 FVKESK come from the germline V gene. The V and J ends lost 4 bases and 2 bases respectively, with 12 bases between them. As DNA, the CDR3 is TGTGCCAGCAGCCGCCTCGGGGGCACCTACAATGAGCAGTTCTTC. This gives the protein CASSRLGGTYNEQFF.

V usage is TRBV9 and J usage is TRBJ2-1, with D perhaps TRBD2 (5 bases). Per germline, CDR1 SGDLS and CDR2 YYNGEE. V dropped 0 bases and J dropped 5 bases, with 9 bases sitting between them. The CDR3 sequence is 14 residues long. The CDR3 reads CASSVGVSDNEQFF. The CDR3, as DNA: TGTGCCAGCAGCGTAGGTGTTAGCGACAATGAGCAGTTCTTC. Filled out from reference TRBV9 and TRBJ2-1, the complete variable domain reads DSGVTQTPKHLITATGQRVTLRCSPRSGDLSVYWYQQSLDQGLQFLIQYYNGEERAKGNILERFSAQQFPDLHSELNLSSLELGDSALYFCASSVGVSDNEQFFGPGTRLTVL.

This clone was seen a single time. The V gene is TRBV15, the J gene TRBJ2-1; D is undetermined. From germline, CDR1 is LNHNV and CDR2 YYDKDF (reference sequence). Deletions cut 6 bases from V and 9 bases from J, with 21 bases between. This CDR3 has 15 residues. CDR3 protein: CATRELRGGHSEQFF. CDR3 in DNA: TGTGCCACCAGAGAACTCCGAGGTGGTCATTCTGAGCAGTTCTTC.

The chain links TRBV19 to TRBJ1-5; D unresolved. The CDR3 covers 14 residues. Between the trimmed V and J ends, which lost 3 bases and 2 bases, there was a span of 8 bases. From germline, CDR1 is LNHDA and CDR2 SQIVND (reference sequence). The CDR3, as DNA: TGTGCCAGTAGTATGGAAATTCGCAATCAGCCCCAGCATTTT. Its protein product is CASSMEIRNQPQHF. The variable domain in full, with the rest retrieved from reference TRBV19 and TRBJ1-5, is DGGITQSPKYLFRKEGQNVTLSCEQNLNHDAMYWYRQDPGQGLRLIYYSQIVNDFQKGDIAEGYSVSREKKESFPLTVTSAQKNPTAFYLCASSMEIRNQPQHFGDGTRLSIL.

V gene TRBV30 combines with J gene TRBJ1-5; perhaps TRBD1 as D (5 bases). The CDR3 has 15 residues. V gave up 2 bases and J gave up 2 bases, with 13 bases separating them. The germline CDR1 and CDR2 sequences are GTSNPN and SVGIG (reference sequence). The CDR3 DNA sequence: TGTGCCTGGAGTCCGAGGGGCAGGGGCAATCAGCCCCAGCATTTT. This encodes CAWSPRGRGNQPQHF.

This clone was picked up one time. The J gene is TRBJ1-4, the V gene TRBV28, with TRBD1 identical over 7 bases. The germline V gene encodes CDR1 MDHEN and CDR2 SYDVKM. The CDR3 length is 15 residues. The V gene end was trimmed by 7 bases and the J gene end by 10 bases; junction bases not matched to a gene: 15. The CDR3 sequence is CASTSQGGPGGKLFF. The CDR3 nucleotides read TGTGCCAGCACCTCCCAGGGGGGCCCCGGGGGAAAACTGTTTTTT. Full variable domain (rest looked up from reference TRBV28 and TRBJ1-4): DVKVTQSSRYLVKRTGEKVFLECVQDMDHENMFWYRQDPGLGLRLIYFSYDVKMKEKGDIPEGYSVSREKKERFSLILESASTNQTSMYLCASTSQGGPGGKLFFGSGTQLSVL.

The V and J genes are TRBV7-2 and TRBJ1-1, with D perhaps matching TRBD1 (6 bases). The CDR3 has 13 residues. Germline lookup yields CDR1 SGHTA and CDR2 FQGNSA. V shed 3 bases and J shed 7 bases, with 12 bases lying between them. The CDR3 is CASSFRTDFEAFF. Written as DNA, the CDR3 is TGTGCCAGCAGCTTCCGGACAGACTTTGAAGCTTTCTTT.